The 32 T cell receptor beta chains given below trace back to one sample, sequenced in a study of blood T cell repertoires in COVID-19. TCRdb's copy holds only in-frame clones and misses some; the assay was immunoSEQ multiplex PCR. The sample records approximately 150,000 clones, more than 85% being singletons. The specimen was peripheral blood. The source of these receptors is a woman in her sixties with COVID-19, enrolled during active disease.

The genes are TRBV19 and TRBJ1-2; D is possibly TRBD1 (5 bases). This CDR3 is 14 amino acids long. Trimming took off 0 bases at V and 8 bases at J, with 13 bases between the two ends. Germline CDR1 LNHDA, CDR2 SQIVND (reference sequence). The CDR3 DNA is TGTGCCAGTAGTATAGACAGGGCCCAACTCGGCTACACCTTC. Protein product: CASSIDRAQLGYTF.

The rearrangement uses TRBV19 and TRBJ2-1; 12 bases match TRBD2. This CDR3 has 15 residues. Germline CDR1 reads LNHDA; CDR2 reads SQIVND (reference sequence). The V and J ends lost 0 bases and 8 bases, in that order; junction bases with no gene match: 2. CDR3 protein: CASSIETSGGHEQFF. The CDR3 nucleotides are TGTGCCAGTAGTATAGAGACTAGCGGGGGACATGAGCAGTTCTTC.

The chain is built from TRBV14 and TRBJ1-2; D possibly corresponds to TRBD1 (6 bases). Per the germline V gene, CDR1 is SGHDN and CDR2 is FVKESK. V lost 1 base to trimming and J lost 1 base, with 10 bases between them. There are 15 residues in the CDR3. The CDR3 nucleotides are TGTGCCAGCAGCCAAGTTACAGGGATTAACTATGGCTACACCTTC. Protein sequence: CASSQVTGINYGYTF. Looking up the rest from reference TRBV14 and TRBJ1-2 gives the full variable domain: EAGVTQFPSHSVIEKGQTVTLRCDPISGHDNLYWYRRVMGKEIKFLLHFVKESKQDESGMPNNRFLAERTGGTYSTLKVQPAELEDSGVYFCASSQVTGINYGYTFGSGTRLTVV.

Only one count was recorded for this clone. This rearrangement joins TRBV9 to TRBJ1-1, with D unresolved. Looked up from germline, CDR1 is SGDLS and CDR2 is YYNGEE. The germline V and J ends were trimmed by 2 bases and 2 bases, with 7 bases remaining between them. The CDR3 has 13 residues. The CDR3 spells CASSVAFNTEAFF. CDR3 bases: TGTGCCAGCAGCGTGGCTTTCAACACTGAAGCTTTCTTT.

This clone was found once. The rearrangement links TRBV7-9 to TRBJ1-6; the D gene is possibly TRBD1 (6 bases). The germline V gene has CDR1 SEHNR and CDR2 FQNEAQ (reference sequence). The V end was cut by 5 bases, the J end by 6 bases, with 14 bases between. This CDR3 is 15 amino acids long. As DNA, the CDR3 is TGTGCCAGCAGCCCACGGGACACAATTAATTCACCCCTCCACTTT. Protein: CASSPRDTINSPLHF.

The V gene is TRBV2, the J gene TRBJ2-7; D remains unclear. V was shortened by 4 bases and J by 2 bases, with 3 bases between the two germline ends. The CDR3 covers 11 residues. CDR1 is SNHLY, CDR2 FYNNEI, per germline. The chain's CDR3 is CASSATYEQYF. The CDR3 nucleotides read TGTGCCAGCAGTGCCACCTACGAGCAGTACTTC.

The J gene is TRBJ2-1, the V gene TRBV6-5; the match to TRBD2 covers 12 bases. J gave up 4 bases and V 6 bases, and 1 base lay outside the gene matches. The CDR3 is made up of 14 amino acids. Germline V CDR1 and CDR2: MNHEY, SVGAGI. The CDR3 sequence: CASRTSGGYNEQFF. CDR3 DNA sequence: TGTGCCAGCAGGACTAGCGGGGGTTACAATGAGCAGTTCTTC.

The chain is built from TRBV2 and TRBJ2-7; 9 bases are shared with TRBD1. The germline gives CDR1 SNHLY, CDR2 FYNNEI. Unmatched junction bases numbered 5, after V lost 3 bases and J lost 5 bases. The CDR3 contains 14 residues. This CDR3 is CASSDRTGVDEQYF. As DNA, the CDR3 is TGTGCCAGCAGTGACAGGACAGGGGTTGACGAGCAGTACTTC.

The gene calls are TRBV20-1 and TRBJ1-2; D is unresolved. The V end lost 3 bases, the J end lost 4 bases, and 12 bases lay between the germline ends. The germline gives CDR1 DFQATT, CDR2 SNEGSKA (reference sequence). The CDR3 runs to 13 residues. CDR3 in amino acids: CSASYGEIYGYTF. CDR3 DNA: TGCAGTGCTAGTTACGGGGAGATCTATGGCTACACCTTC.

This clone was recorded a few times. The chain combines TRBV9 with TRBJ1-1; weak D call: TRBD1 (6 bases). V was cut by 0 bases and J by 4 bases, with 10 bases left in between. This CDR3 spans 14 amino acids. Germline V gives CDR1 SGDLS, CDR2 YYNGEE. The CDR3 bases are TGTGCCAGCAGCGTAGAACAGGGTCCCACTGAAGCTTTCTTT. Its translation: CASSVEQGPTEAFF.

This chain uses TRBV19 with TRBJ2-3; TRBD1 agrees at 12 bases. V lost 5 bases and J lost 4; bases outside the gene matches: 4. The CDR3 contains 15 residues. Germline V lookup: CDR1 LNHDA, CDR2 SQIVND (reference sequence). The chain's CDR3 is CASSPGTGGPDTQYF. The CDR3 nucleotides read TGTGCCAGTAGTCCCGGGACAGGGGGCCCAGATACGCAGTATTTT.

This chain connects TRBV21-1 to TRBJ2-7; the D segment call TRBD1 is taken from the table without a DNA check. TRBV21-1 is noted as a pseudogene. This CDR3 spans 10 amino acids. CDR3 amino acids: CATGGSEQYF. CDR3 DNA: TGTGCCACAGGGGGTAGCGAGCAGTACTTC.

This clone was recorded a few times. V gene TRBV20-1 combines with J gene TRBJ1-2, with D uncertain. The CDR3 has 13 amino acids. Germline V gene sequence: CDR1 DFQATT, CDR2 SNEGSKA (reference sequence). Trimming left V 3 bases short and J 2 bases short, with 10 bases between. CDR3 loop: CSASPGSNYGYTF. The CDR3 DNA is TGCAGTGCTAGTCCGGGATCCAACTATGGCTACACCTTC.

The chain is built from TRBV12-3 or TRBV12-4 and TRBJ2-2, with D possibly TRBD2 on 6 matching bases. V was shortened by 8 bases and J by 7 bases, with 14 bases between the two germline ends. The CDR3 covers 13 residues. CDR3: CASLLRGIGELFF. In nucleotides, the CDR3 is TGTGCCAGCTTACTGCGGGGCATCGGGGAGCTGTTTTTT.

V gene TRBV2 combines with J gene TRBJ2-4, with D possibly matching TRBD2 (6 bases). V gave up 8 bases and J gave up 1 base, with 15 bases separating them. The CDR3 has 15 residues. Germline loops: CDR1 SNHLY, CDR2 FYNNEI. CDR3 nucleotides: TGTGCCAGCCGGGACTTTCTATACGCCAAAAACATTCAGTACTTC. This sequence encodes CASRDFLYAKNIQYF.

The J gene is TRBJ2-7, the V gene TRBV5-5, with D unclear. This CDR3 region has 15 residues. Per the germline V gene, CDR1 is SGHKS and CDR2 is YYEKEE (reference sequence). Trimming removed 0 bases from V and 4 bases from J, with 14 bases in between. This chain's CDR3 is CASSLGRTRGYEQYF. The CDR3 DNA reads TGTGCCAGCAGCTTGGGGCGCACCAGAGGATACGAGCAGTACTTC. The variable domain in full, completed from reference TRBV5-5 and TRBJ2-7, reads DAGVTQSPTHLIKTRGQQVTLRCSPISGHKSVSWYQQVLGQGPQFIFQYYEKEERGRGNFPDRFSARQFPNYSSELNVNALLLGDSALYLCASSLGRTRGYEQYFGPGTRLTVT.

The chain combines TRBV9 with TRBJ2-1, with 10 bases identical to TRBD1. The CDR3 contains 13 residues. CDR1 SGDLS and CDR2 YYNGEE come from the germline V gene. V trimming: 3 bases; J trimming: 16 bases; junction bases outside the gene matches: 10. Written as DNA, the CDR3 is TGTGCCAGCAGCGCAACACGGGACAGGGGAGTTTTCTTC. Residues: CASSATRDRGVFF.

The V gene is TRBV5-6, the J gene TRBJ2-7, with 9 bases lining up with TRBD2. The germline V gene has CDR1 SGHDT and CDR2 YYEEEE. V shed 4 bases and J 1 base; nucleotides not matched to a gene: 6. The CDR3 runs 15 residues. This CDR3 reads CASSVKRGVSYEQYF. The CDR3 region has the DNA TGTGCCAGCAGCGTGAAGCGGGGGGTTTCCTACGAGCAGTACTTC.

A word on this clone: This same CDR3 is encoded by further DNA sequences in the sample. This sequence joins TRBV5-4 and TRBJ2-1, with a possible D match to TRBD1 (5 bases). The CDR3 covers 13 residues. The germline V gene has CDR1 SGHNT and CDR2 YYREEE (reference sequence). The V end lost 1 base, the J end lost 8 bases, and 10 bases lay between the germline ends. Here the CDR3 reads CASSLQQGDEQFF. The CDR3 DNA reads TGTGCCAGCAGCTTGCAGCAAGGGGATGAGCAGTTCTTC.

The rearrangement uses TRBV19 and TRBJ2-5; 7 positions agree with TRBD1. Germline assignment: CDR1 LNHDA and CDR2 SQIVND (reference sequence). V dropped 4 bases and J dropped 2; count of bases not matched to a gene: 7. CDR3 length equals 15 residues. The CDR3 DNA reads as TGTGCCAGTAGTACCCCCAAGACAGGGCAAGAGACCCAGTACTTC. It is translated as CASSTPKTGQETQYF.

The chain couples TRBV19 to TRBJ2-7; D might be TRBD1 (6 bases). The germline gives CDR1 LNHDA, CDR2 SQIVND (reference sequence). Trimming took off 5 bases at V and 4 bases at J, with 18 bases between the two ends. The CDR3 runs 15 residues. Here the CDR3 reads CASSPQGSARYEQYF. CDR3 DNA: TGTGCCAGTAGTCCCCAGGGGTCCGCGAGGTACGAGCAGTACTTC. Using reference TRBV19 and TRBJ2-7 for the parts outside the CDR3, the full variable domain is DGGITQSPKYLFRKEGQNVTLSCEQNLNHDAMYWYRQDPGQGLRLIYYSQIVNDFQKGDIAEGYSVSREKKESFPLTVTSAQKNPTAFYLCASSPQGSARYEQYFGPGTRLTVT.

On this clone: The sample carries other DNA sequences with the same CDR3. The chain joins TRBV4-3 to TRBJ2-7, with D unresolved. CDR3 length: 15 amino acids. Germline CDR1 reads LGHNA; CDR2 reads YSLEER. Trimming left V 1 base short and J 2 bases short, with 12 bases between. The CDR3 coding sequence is TGCGCCAGCAGCCAAGGTCGCGCGGCTACCTACGAGCAGTACTTC. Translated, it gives CASSQGRAATYEQYF.

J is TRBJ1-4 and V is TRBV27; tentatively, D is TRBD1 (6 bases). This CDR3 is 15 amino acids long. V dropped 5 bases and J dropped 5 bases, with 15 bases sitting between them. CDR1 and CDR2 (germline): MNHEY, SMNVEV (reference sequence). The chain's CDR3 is CASSPRRGRNEKLFF. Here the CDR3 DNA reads TGTGCCAGCAGTCCCCGGCGGGGGCGGAATGAAAAACTGTTTTTT.

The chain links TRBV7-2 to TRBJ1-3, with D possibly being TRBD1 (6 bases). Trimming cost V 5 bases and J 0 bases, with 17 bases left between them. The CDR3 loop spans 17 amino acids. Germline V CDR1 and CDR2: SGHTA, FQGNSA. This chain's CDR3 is CASSPGHIIHSGNTIYF. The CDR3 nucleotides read TGTGCCAGCAGCCCGGGACACATAATTCACTCTGGAAACACCATATATTTT.

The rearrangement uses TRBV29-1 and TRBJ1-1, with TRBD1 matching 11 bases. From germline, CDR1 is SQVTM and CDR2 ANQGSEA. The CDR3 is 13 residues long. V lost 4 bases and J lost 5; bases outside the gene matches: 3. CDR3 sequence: CSVGGQGVTEAFF. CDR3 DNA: TGCAGCGTTGGGGGACAGGGGGTGACTGAAGCTTTCTTT. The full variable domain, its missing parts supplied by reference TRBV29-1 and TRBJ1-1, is SAVISQKPSRDICQRGTSLTIQCQVDSQVTMMFWYRQQPGQSLTLIATANQGSEATYESGFVIDKFPISRPNLTFSTLTVSNMSPEDSSIYLCSVGGQGVTEAFFGQGTRLTVV.

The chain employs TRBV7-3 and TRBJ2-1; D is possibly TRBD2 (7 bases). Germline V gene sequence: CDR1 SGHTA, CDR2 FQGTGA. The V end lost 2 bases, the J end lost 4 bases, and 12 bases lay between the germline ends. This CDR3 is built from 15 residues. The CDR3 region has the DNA TGTGCCAGCAGCTTATTGGGGGGGCAGTACAATGAGCAGTTCTTC. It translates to CASSLLGGQYNEQFF.

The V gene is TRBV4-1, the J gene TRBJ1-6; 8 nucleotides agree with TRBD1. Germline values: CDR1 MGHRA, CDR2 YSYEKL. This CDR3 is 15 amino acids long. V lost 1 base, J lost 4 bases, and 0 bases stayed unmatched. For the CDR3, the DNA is TGCGCCAGCAGCCAAGGACAGGGGTATAATTCACCCCTCCACTTT. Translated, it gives CASSQGQGYNSPLHF.

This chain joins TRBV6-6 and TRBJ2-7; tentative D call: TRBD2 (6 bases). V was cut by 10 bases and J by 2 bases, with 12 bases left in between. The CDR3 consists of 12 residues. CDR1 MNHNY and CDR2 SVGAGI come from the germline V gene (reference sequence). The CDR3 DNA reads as TGTGCCACCAGCGCGGGGACCTACGAGCAGTACTTC. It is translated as CATSAGTYEQYF.

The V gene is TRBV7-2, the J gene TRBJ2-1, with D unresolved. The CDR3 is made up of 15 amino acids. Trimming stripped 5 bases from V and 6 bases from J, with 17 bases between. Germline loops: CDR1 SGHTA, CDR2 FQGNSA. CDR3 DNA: TGTGCCAGCAGCCGCAGCCAAGGTCCGGGCAATGAGCAGTTCTTC. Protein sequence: CASSRSQGPGNEQFF.

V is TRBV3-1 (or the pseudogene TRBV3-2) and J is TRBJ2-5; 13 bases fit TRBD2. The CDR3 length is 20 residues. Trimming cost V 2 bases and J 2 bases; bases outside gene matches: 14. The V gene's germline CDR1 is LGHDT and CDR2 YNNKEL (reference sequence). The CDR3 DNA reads TGTGCCAGCAGCCAACCTCAAACTAGCGGGGGGGCTAACCTACAAGAGACCCAGTACTTC. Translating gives CASSQPQTSGGANLQETQYF.

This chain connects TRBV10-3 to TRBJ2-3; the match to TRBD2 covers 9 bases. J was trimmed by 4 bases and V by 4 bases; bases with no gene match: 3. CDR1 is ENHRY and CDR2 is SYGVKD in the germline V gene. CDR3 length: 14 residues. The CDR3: CAISVAGEADTQYF. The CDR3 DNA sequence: TGTGCCATCAGTGTAGCGGGGGAGGCAGATACGCAGTATTTT.

CDR3 region: CASSLGQNNEKLFF. In DNA, the CDR3 is TGTGCCAGCAGCTTAGGACAGAATAATGAAAAACTGTTTTTT. The V and J genes are TRBV7-2 and TRBJ1-4, with D possibly TRBD1 on 5 matching bases. V was cut by 1 base and J by 4 bases, with 7 bases left in between. There are 14 residues in the CDR3. CDR1 is SGHTA, CDR2 FQGNSA, per germline.